Below are 20 T cell receptor beta chains sequenced from a single sample in a study of Graves' ophthalmopathy and Graves' hyperthyroidism. RNA transcripts provided the template for amplifying TCR beta CDR3 regions. Scientists carried out first-round RT-PCR using HTBI primers and then a second-round multiplex PCR. Each CDR3 protein gets one entry after TCRdb re-called the multiplex PCR reads with MiXCR. The table lists 740,000 or so distinct CDR3 sequences, 40% of them singletons. The sample was peripheral blood. The receptors were gathered from an adult man with Graves' ophthalmopathy.

Comment on this clonotype: The junction differs from germline at one of its ends, possibly a read error. The chain combines TRBV10-3 with TRBJ2-7; 9 positions agree with TRBD2. CDR1 ENHRY and CDR2 SYGVKD come from the germline V gene. The length of the CDR3 is 15 residues. CDR3 in DNA: TGTGCCAGCAGTTACGGGCGGGGGGGCCTCTACGAGCAGTACTTC. It encodes CASSYGRGGLYEQYF.

With regard to this clonotype: This could be a read error, since a much larger clone is one nucleotide away. The chain links TRBV19 to TRBJ2-6, with TRBD1 as a possible D gene (5 bases). Per germline, CDR1 LNHDA and CDR2 SQIVND (reference sequence). The CDR3 covers 16 residues. CDR3: CASSMRQDSGASVLTF. DNA for the CDR3: TGTGCCAGTAGTATGCGTCAGGATTCTGGGGCCAGCGTCCTGACTTTC.

Many counts were recorded for this clonotype. An end of the junction differs from the germline gene, which may be a read error. The rearrangement links TRBV7-2 to TRBJ1-3; no firm D call. This CDR3 contains 12 residues. The germline CDR1 and CDR2 sequences are SGHTA and FQGNSA. The CDR3 region has the DNA TGTGCCAGCAGCTTAGCCCAGTCGTCTTTGGGTTTT. This translates into CASSLAQSSLGF.

There are a few counts of this clonotype. The chain uses TRBV7-9 and TRBJ1-2; the D is unclear. The germline V gene encodes CDR1 SEHNR and CDR2 FQNEAQ (reference sequence). The CDR3 totals 17 residues. Trimming took off 2 bases at V and 0 bases at J, with 16 bases between the two ends. DNA of the CDR3: TGTGCCAGCAGCTTAAGGTCATCGGGTATATCTAACTATGGCTACACCTTC. Amino acids: CASSLRSSGISNYGYTF.

The rearrangement joins TRBV10-2 to TRBJ1-5; D is unclear. V lost 8 bases, J lost 0 bases, and 11 bases lay in between. The CDR3 has 14 amino acids. Germline values: CDR1 WSHSY, CDR2 SAAADI. The CDR3, as DNA: TGCGCCAGCGTTGAGTTGAATAGCAATCAGCCCCAGCATTTT. Translated, it gives CASVELNSNQPQHF.

This clonotype was detected many times. The rearrangement links TRBV7-9 to TRBJ1-1; D unclear. The V end was cut by 5 bases, the J end by 4 bases, with 5 bases between. CDR1 SEHNR and CDR2 FQNEAQ come from the germline V gene (reference sequence). The CDR3 extends over 11 amino acids. CDR3 sequence: CASSPTTEAFF. The CDR3 DNA reads as TGTGCCAGCAGCCCTACCACTGAAGCTTTCTTT. Variable domain in full (rest from reference TRBV7-9 and TRBJ1-1): DTGVSQNPRHKITKRGQNVTFRCDPISEHNRLYWYRQTLGQGPEFLTYFQNEAQLEKSRLLSDRFSAERPKGSFSTLEIQRTEQGDSAMYLCASSPTTEAFFGQGTRLTVV.

A few counts support this clonotype. This chain connects TRBV18 to TRBJ1-1; D is perhaps TRBD1 (5 bases). Germline CDR1 is KGHSH and CDR2 is LQKENI. The V end was cut by 2 bases, the J end by 3 bases, with 10 bases between. This CDR3 is built from 14 residues. CDR3: CASSPGGLDTEAFF. CDR3 bases: TGTGCCAGCTCACCAGGGGGGTTGGACACTGAAGCTTTCTTT.

This sequence joins TRBV7-2 and TRBJ1-4; weak D call: TRBD1 (6 bases). CDR1 SGHTA and CDR2 FQGNSA come from the germline V gene. This CDR3 has 11 residues. The DNA for the CDR3 is TGTGTAAAGGGGGGCGATGAAAAACTGTTTTTT. Protein: CVKGGDEKLFF.

This clonotype was seen only once. Possible read error: a much larger clone is one base away. The CDR3 DNA follows: TGCAGCGTTGAGGGACTTGACAGAGCCTACGAGCAGTACTTC. Protein: CSVEGLDRAYEQYF. The chain has TRBV29-1 and TRBJ2-7; the D gene is possibly TRBD2 (6 bases). CDR1 SQVTM and CDR2 ANQGSEA come from the germline V gene. The V end lost 3 bases, the J end lost 2 bases, and 14 bases lay between the germline ends. The CDR3 sequence is 14 residues long.

V is TRBV7-8 and J is TRBJ2-2; D might be TRBD1 or TRBD2, each matching 5 bases. Germline CDR1 reads SGHVS; CDR2 reads FQNEAQ. The germline V and J ends were trimmed by 5 bases and 5 bases, with 12 bases remaining between them. The CDR3 length is 14 residues. CDR3 bases: TGTGCCAGCAGCCCATTCGGGGCGACCGGGGAGCTGTTTTTT. It codes for CASSPFGATGELFF.

V usage is TRBV7-2 and J usage is TRBJ2-5, with 7 nucleotides matching TRBD1. V was clipped by 6 bases and J by 4 bases; unmatched bases: 8. This CDR3 has 14 amino acids. CDR1 is SGHTA, CDR2 FQGNSA, per germline. The CDR3 sequence: CASRGHRGIETQYF. CDR3 DNA sequence: TGTGCCAGCAGGGGACACAGGGGTATAGAGACCCAGTACTTC.

In nucleotides, the CDR3 is TGTGCCAGTAGTTCGGACAGGGGGTATCCCGAGCAGTACTTC. It is translated as CASSSDRGYPEQYF. The chain employs TRBV19 and TRBJ2-7, with 10 positions matching TRBD1. In germline, CDR1 is LNHDA, CDR2 SQIVND (reference sequence). V shed 5 bases and J 6 bases; nucleotides not matched to a gene: 7. CDR3 size: 14 residues.

J is TRBJ1-2 and V is TRBV7-9; 7 nucleotides match TRBD1. CDR1 SEHNR and CDR2 FQNEAQ come from the germline V gene (reference sequence). The CDR3 is 15 amino acids. The junction had 9 bases not matched to a gene; V was cut back by 5 bases and J by 3 bases. As DNA, the CDR3 is TGTGCCAGCAGCCAGGGGGTAGGGGCCCACTATGGCTACACCTTC. Residues: CASSQGVGAHYGYTF.

This clonotype showed up many times. The genes are TRBV2 and TRBJ1-6; D uncertain. Germline-derived CDR1 and CDR2 are SNHLY and FYNNEI. The CDR3 covers 13 residues. V lost 1 base, J lost 8 bases, and 6 bases lay in between. CDR3 residues: CASSEVRDSPLHF. The CDR3 region has the DNA TGTGCCAGCAGTGAAGTCCGCGATTCACCCCTCCACTTT.

This clonotype was recorded a few times. The chain links TRBV20-1 to TRBJ2-7; 10 bases match TRBD1. V trimming: 6 bases; J trimming: 2 bases; junction bases outside the gene matches: 7. Germline lookup yields CDR1 DFQATT and CDR2 SNEGSKA (reference sequence). CDR3 length: 14 amino acids. This CDR3 reads CSAYGTGETYEQYF. The CDR3 region has the DNA TGCAGTGCCTACGGGACAGGGGAAACCTACGAGCAGTACTTC.

The chain recombines TRBV25-1 with TRBJ2-5, with D perhaps matching TRBD2 (5 bases). V shed 4 bases and J shed 0 bases, with 15 bases lying between them. The germline CDR1 and CDR2 sequences are MGHDK and SYGVNS. The CDR3 extends over 16 amino acids. The CDR3: CASSGTGNRYQETQYF. CDR3 DNA: TGTGCCAGCAGTGGCACCGGGAATCGGTACCAAGAGACCCAGTACTTC.

A note on this clonotype: A read error may explain this, as a much larger clone is one base away. The chain combines TRBV11-1 with TRBJ1-5; 7 nucleotides match TRBD1. V was pared by 2 bases and J by 7 bases, with 8 bases of the junction left unmatched. Germline values: CDR1 SGHAT, CDR2 FQDESV (reference sequence). This CDR3 has 15 residues. As DNA, the CDR3 is TGTGCCAGCAGCTTACCTGAGGGGGCGGGACAGCCCCAGCATTTT. Translation gives CASSLPEGAGQPQHF.

The V and J genes are TRBV7-9 and TRBJ1-2; D unclear. The germline V and J ends were trimmed by 2 bases and 2 bases, with 12 bases remaining between them. The CDR3 loop spans 15 amino acids. The V gene's germline CDR1 is SEHNR and CDR2 FQNEAQ (reference sequence). The CDR3 DNA follows: TGTGCCAGCAGCTTATCTTATGACACAAACTATGGCTACACCTTC. This gives the protein CASSLSYDTNYGYTF.

This chain links TRBV29-1 with TRBJ2-7; D gene unclear. The J call may be in error: the DNA end matches TRBJ2-1 better. CDR3 length: 10 amino acids. CDR1 is SQVTM and CDR2 is ANQGSEA in the germline V gene. The CDR3 region has the DNA TGCAGCGTTACGCCCACGGAGCAGTTCTTC. Encoded protein: CSVTPTEQFF.

In this sample, this clonotype turned up a few times. CDR3 residues: CAWSTGTEPVGELFF. The CDR3 coding sequence is TGTGCCTGGAGTACCGGGACGGAACCGGTCGGGGAGCTGTTTTTT. The V and J genes are TRBV25-1 and TRBJ2-2; possibly TRBD1 or TRBD2 for D (5 bases each). V lost 11 bases and J lost 7, with 23 bases in between. The CDR3 has 15 residues. CDR1 is MGHDK and CDR2 is SYGVNS in the germline V gene.